This TCR beta chain was captured in a study of OX40 agonist ivuxolimab in advanced cancers. This table comes from immunoSEQ multiplex PCR, and its TCRdb copy is limited to in-frame clones, with some not included. The sample lists around 100,000 clones; 89% were seen once. A note on this clone: The antigen remains undetermined.

General study results and limits: Low normalized T-cell clonal expansion also characterized some of the nonresponders. Relatively little clonal expansion, among the lowest observed, appeared in partial responders at 0.1-3.0 mg/kg.

Per the germline V gene, CDR1 is SGDLS and CDR2 is YYNGEE. V lost 0 bases and J lost 5, with 8 bases in between. This CDR3 has 14 amino acids. At cycle 4 day 1, cycle 7 day 1, and baseline, blood was sampled. The TCR sequence derives from an adult with an advanced solid tumor such as melanoma, head and neck, liver or kidney cancer. The material sequenced was CD4+ or CD8+ T cells sorted from blood, taken in a trial of the OX40 agonist ivuxolimab. This chain links TRBV9 with TRBJ2-2; D remains unclear. CDR3 in DNA: TGTGCCAGCAGCGTAGAGGTTCGGACCGGGGAGCTGTTTTTT. Protein: CASSVEVRTGELFF.